The sequence of this TCR beta chain was determined in a study of blood T cell repertoires in COVID-19. Study-wide context: From T cells, B-cell-depleted T cells, or PBMCs came the material, which was cDNA or gDNA.

Measured with immunoSEQ multiplex PCR; TCRdb has only the in-frame clones, and not every one. The sample yields some 250,000 clones, around 82% seen once. Germline CDR1 is MNHEY and CDR2 is SMNVEV (reference sequence). The CDR3 is 16 residues long. The junction had 9 bases not matched to a gene; V was cut back by 4 bases and J by 5 bases. This chain connects TRBV27 to TRBJ2-7; 12 positions agree with TRBD2. The source of this sequence is a woman between 18 and 30 years old with acute or convalescent COVID-19. Sequenced material: peripheral blood. The CDR3 nucleotides are TGTGCCAGCAGTTCCCCTAGCGGGAGGGCCGTAAACGAGCAGTACTTC. Translation: CASSSPSGRAVNEQYF.